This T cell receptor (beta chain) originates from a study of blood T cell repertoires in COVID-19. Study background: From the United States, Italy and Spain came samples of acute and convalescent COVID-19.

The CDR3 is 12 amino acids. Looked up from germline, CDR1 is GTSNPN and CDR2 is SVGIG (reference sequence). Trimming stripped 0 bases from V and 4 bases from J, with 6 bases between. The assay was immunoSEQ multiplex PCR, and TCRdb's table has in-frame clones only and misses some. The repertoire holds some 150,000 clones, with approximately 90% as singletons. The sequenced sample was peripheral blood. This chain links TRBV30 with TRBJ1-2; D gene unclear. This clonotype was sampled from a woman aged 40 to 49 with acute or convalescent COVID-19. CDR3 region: CAWSVSSYGYTF. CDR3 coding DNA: TGTGCCTGGAGTGTCTCGAGCTATGGCTACACCTTC.